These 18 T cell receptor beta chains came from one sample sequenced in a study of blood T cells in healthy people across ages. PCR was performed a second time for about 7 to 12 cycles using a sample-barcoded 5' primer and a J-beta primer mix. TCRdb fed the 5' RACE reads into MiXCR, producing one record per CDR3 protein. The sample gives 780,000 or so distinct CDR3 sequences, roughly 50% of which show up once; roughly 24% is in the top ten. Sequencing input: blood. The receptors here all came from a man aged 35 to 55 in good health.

The CDR3 DNA reads TGTGCCAGCAGCCAACAGGGGGTTAACTATGGCTACACCTTC. Translating gives CASSQQGVNYGYTF. This chain uses TRBV14 with TRBJ1-2; 7 nucleotides align to TRBD1. The germline V gene has CDR1 SGHDN and CDR2 FVKESK. Trimming took 2 bases from V and 1 from J; bases not matched to a gene: 1. This CDR3 comprises 14 residues.

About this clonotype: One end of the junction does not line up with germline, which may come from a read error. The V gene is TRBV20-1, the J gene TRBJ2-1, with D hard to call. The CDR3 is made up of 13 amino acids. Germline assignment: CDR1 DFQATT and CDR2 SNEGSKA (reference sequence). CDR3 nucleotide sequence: TGCAGTGCTAGACCGGCAGGCAGGAATGAGCCGTTCTTC. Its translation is CSARPAGRNEPFF.

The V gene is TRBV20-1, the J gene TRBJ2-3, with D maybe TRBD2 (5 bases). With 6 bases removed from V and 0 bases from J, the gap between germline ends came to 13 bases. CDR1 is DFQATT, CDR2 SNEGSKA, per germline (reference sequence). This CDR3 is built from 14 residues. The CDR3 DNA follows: TGCAGTGCCTGGACGAGGGCTAGCACAGATACGCAGTATTTT. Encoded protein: CSAWTRASTDTQYF.

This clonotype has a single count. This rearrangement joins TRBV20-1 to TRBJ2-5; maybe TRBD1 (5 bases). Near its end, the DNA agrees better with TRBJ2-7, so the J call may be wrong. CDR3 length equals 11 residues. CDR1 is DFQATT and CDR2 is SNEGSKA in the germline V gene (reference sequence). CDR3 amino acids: CSASDRYEQYF. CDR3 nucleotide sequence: TGCAGTGCTAGTGACAGATACGAGCAGTACTTC.

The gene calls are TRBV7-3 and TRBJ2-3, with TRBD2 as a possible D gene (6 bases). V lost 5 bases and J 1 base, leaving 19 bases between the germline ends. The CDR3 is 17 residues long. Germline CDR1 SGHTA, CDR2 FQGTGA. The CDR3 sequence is CASSQGLNEGGTDTQYF. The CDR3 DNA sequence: TGTGCCAGCAGCCAGGGACTCAACGAGGGAGGCACAGATACGCAGTATTTT.

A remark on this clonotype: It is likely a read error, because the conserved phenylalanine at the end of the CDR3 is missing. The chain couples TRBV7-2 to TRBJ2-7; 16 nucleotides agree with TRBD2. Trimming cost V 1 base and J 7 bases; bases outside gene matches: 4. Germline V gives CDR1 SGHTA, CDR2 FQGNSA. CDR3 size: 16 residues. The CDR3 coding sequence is TGTGCCAGCAGCTTAGTGGGGACTAGCGGGGGGGATGAGCAGTACTTA. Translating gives CASSLVGTSGGDEQYL.

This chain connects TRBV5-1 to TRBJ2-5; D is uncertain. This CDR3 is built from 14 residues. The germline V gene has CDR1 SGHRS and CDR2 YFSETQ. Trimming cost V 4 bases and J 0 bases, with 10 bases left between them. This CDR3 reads CASSPELYQETQYF. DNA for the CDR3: TGCGCCAGCAGCCCCGAGTTGTACCAAGAGACCCAGTACTTC.

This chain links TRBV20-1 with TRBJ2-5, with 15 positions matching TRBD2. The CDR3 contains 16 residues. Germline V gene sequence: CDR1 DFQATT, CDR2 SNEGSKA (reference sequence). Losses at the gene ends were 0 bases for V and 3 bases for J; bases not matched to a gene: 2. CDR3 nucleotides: TGCAGTGCTAGAGATTGGACTAGCGGGGGGGAAGAGACCCAGTACTTC. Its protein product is CSARDWTSGGEETQYF.

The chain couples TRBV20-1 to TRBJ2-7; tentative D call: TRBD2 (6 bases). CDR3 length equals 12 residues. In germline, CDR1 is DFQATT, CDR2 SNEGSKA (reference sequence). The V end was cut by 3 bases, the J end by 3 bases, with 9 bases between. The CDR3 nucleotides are TGCAGTGCTAGTTGGGGGGACTACGAGCAGTACTTC. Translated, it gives CSASWGDYEQYF.

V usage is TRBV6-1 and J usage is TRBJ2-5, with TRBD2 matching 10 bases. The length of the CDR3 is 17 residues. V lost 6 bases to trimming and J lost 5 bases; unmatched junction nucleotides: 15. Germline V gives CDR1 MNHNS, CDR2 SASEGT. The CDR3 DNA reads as TGTGCCAGCAGAAAAACTCGGGCTAGCGGGGGAGGGGAGACCCAGTACTTC. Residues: CASRKTRASGGGETQYF.

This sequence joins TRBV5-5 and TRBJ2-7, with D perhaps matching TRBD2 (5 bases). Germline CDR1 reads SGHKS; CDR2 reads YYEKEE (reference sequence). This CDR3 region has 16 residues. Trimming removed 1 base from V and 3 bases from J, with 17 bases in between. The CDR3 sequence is CASSLISAATYYEQYF. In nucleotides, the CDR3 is TGTGCCAGCAGCTTGATATCAGCGGCAACCTACTACGAGCAGTACTTC.

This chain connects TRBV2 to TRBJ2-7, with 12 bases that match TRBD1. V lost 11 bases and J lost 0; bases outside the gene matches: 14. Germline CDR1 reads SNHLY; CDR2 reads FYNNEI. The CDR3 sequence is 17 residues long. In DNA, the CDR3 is TGTGCCCAAACCGGGACAGGGGGCCTTCAGGGCTCCTACGAGCAGTACTTC. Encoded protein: CAQTGTGGLQGSYEQYF.

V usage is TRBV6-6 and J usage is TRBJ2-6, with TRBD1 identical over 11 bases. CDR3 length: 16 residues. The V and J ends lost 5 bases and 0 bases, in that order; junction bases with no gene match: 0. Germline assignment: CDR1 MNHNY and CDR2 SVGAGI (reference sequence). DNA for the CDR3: TGTGCCAGCAGTGGGACAGGGGGCTCTGGGGCCAACGTCCTGACTTTC. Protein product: CASSGTGGSGANVLTF.

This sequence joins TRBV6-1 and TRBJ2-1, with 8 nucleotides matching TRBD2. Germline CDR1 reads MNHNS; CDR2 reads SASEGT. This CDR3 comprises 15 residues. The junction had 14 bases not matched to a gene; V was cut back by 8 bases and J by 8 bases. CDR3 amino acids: CASDYTRASGHEQFF. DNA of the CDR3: TGTGCCAGCGATTATACAAGGGCTAGCGGGCATGAGCAGTTCTTC.

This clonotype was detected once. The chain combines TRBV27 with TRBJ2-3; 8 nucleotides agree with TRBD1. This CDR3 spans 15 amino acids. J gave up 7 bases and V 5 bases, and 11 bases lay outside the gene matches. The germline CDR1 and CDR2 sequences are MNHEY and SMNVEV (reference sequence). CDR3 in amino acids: CASSISGQGAYTQYF. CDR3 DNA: TGTGCCAGCAGTATCTCTGGGCAGGGGGCTTATACGCAGTATTTT.

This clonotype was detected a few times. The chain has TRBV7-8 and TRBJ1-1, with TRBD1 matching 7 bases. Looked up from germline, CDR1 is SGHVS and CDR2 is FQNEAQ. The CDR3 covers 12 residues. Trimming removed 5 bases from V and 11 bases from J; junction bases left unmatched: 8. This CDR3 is CASSLDREGAFF. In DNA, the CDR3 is TGTGCCAGCAGCCTCGACAGGGAGGGGGCTTTCTTT.

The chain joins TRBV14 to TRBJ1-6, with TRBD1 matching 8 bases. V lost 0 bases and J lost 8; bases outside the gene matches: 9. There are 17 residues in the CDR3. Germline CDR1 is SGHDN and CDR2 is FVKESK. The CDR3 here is CASSQDLGQGIDSPLHF. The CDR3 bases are TGTGCCAGCAGCCAAGATCTAGGACAGGGCATTGATTCACCCCTCCACTTT.

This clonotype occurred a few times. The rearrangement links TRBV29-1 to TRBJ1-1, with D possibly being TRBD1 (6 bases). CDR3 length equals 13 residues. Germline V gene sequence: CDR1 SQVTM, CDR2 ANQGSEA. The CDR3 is CSVGGGMNTEAFF. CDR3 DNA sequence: TGCAGTGTCGGGGGCGGAATGAACACTGAAGCTTTCTTT.